This is a list of T cell receptor beta chains from one sample in a study of shared clonotypes between healthy human individuals. Measured with immunoSEQ multiplex PCR; TCRdb has only the in-frame clones, and not every one. The table records over 1.4 million clones, roughly 96% of them present only once. Sequenced sample: naive CD4+ T cells sorted from blood. These receptor sequences come from a young man in good health. The CDR3 runs from the conserved cysteine through the conserved F or W. Each record gives: J gene, CDR3 length, D gene, clone size, V gene, CDR3 DNA, CDR3 protein. The D gene is left open where the match is weak. Clone size appears in some rows only: once, few, many, or a class for an expanded clone.

j_call: TRBJ1-1
cdr3_length: 15
d_call: NA
clone_size: NA
v_call: TRBV19
cdr3_nt: TGTGCCAGTAGTAATCGCCCTACTATGAACACTGAAGCTTTCTTT
cdr3_aa: CASSNRPTMNTEAFF

j_call: TRBJ2-3
cdr3_length: 13
d_call: TRBD2
clone_size: NA
v_call: TRBV5-6
cdr3_nt: TGTGCCAGCAGCTTTAGCGGGAGAAGTGAGCAGTATTTT
cdr3_aa: CASSFSGRSEQYF

j_call: TRBJ1-2
cdr3_length: 16
d_call: TRBD1
clone_size: NA
v_call: TRBV5-1
cdr3_nt: TGCGCCAGCAAGGACAGGGGCGACTATACTAACTATGGCTACACCTTC
cdr3_aa: CASKDRGDYTNYGYTF

j_call: TRBJ2-3
cdr3_length: 15
d_call: NA
clone_size: NA
v_call: TRBV6-6
cdr3_nt: TGTGCCAGCAGCCCCTGGGGAAGCACCACAGATACGCAGTATTTT
cdr3_aa: CASSPWGSTTDTQYF

j_call: TRBJ1-1
cdr3_length: 15
d_call: NA
clone_size: NA
v_call: TRBV19
cdr3_nt: TGTGCCAGTAGTATAGTTACAGGGCCGAACACTGAAGCTTTCTTT
cdr3_aa: CASSIVTGPNTEAFF

j_call: TRBJ1-5
cdr3_length: 15
d_call: TRBD1
clone_size: NA
v_call: TRBV5-5
cdr3_nt: TGTGCCAGCAGCTTAAGGGACAGCTACAATCAGCCCCAGCATTTT
cdr3_aa: CASSLRDSYNQPQHF

j_call: TRBJ2-1
cdr3_length: 12
d_call: NA
clone_size: NA
v_call: TRBV25-1
cdr3_nt: TGTGCCAGCGCCCGTTTCTACAATGAGCAGTTCTTC
cdr3_aa: CASARFYNEQFF

j_call: TRBJ1-1
cdr3_length: 14
d_call: NA
clone_size: NA
v_call: TRBV5-1
cdr3_nt: TGCGCCAGCAGCTTCCGTCCGAGAGACACTGAAGCTTTCTTT
cdr3_aa: CASSFRPRDTEAFF

j_call: TRBJ2-7
cdr3_length: 13
d_call: NA
clone_size: NA
v_call: TRBV5-1
cdr3_nt: TGCGCCAGCAGCTTCCCCGGCTCCTACGAGCAGTACTTC
cdr3_aa: CASSFPGSYEQYF

j_call: TRBJ2-7
cdr3_length: 13
d_call: TRBD2
clone_size: NA
v_call: TRBV5-4
cdr3_nt: TGTGCCTGCCAGACTAGCGGGGGTTACGAGCAGTACTTC
cdr3_aa: CACQTSGGYEQYF

j_call: TRBJ2-3
cdr3_length: 12
d_call: NA
clone_size: few
v_call: TRBV5-1
cdr3_nt: TGCGCCAGCAGCTTGGCGACAGATACGCAGTATTTT
cdr3_aa: CASSLATDTQYF

j_call: TRBJ1-4
cdr3_length: 12
d_call: NA
clone_size: NA
v_call: TRBV29-1
cdr3_nt: TGCAGCGTTGACCAGGGAGGTGAAAAACTGTTTTTT
cdr3_aa: CSVDQGGEKLFF

j_call: TRBJ2-3
cdr3_length: 16
d_call: NA
clone_size: NA
v_call: TRBV9
cdr3_nt: TGTGCCAGCAGCGTAGACGAGGGCGGGAGCACAGATACGCAGTATTTT
cdr3_aa: CASSVDEGGSTDTQYF

j_call: TRBJ2-7
cdr3_length: 14
d_call: TRBD2
clone_size: NA
v_call: TRBV13
cdr3_nt: TGTGCCAGCAGAACTCTAGCGGGAGCCTACGAGCAGTACTTC
cdr3_aa: CASRTLAGAYEQYF

j_call: TRBJ2-2
cdr3_length: 12
d_call: TRBD2
clone_size: once
v_call: TRBV25-1
cdr3_nt: TGTGCCAGCAGTCGCGGGAGCGGGGAGCTGTTTTTT
cdr3_aa: CASSRGSGELFF

j_call: TRBJ2-5
cdr3_length: 14
d_call: NA
clone_size: NA
v_call: TRBV18
cdr3_nt: TGTGCCAGCTCACCATCGGCAGGGCGTGAGACCCAGTACTTC
cdr3_aa: CASSPSAGRETQYF

j_call: TRBJ2-7
cdr3_length: 17
d_call: TRBD1
clone_size: NA
v_call: TRBV5-1
cdr3_nt: TGCGCCAGCAGCTTAAGGGGGACAGAACTCCTCGGTACCGAGCAGTACTTC
cdr3_aa: CASSLRGTELLGTEQYF

j_call: TRBJ2-5
cdr3_length: 14
d_call: TRBD2
clone_size: NA
v_call: TRBV4-1
cdr3_nt: TGCGCCAGCAGGGGACTAGCGGCTTTTGAGACCCAGTACTTC
cdr3_aa: CASRGLAAFETQYF

j_call: TRBJ2-2
cdr3_length: 13
d_call: NA
clone_size: NA
v_call: TRBV10-3
cdr3_nt: TGTGCCATCAGTGGTCTGAACACCGGGGAGCTGTTTTTT
cdr3_aa: CAISGLNTGELFF

j_call: TRBJ2-1
cdr3_length: 14
d_call: NA
clone_size: NA
v_call: TRBV10-3
cdr3_nt: TGTGCCACCCTGAGCCTGACAGGTGACAATGAGCAGTTCTTC
cdr3_aa: CATLSLTGDNEQFF

j_call: TRBJ2-1
cdr3_length: 18
d_call: TRBD1
clone_size: NA
v_call: TRBV2
cdr3_nt: TGTGCCAGCAGTGTAACCAAAGACAGGGGAGGTTCCTACAATGAGCAGTTCTTC
cdr3_aa: CASSVTKDRGGSYNEQFF

j_call: TRBJ1-2
cdr3_length: 15
d_call: NA
clone_size: NA
v_call: TRBV19
cdr3_nt: TGTGCCAGTAGTATCAGAGGGGAAGCTAACTATGGCTACACCTTC
cdr3_aa: CASSIRGEANYGYTF

j_call: TRBJ2-7
cdr3_length: 12
d_call: NA
clone_size: NA
v_call: TRBV6-6
cdr3_nt: TGTGCCAGCAGTTACCCTCCCAACGAGCAGTACTTC
cdr3_aa: CASSYPPNEQYF

j_call: TRBJ1-5
cdr3_length: 15
d_call: NA
clone_size: NA
v_call: TRBV11-3
cdr3_nt: TGTGCCAGCAGCTTAGGCGCCGGAAAATCTCAGCCCCAGCATTTT
cdr3_aa: CASSLGAGKSQPQHF

j_call: TRBJ2-7
cdr3_length: 13
d_call: NA
clone_size: NA
v_call: TRBV7-8
cdr3_nt: TGTGCCAGCAGCCCCAGGGAGGGGGGCGAGCAGTACTTC
cdr3_aa: CASSPREGGEQYF

j_call: TRBJ1-4
cdr3_length: 14
d_call: NA
clone_size: NA
v_call: TRBV28
cdr3_nt: TGTGCCAGCAGCCCCCCACTGAGGGGGGAAAAACTGTTTTTT
cdr3_aa: CASSPPLRGEKLFF

j_call: TRBJ2-1
cdr3_length: 15
d_call: NA
clone_size: NA
v_call: TRBV7-9
cdr3_nt: TGTGCCAGCAGCTCCGGGACCGCCTCCTACAATGAGCAGTTCTTC
cdr3_aa: CASSSGTASYNEQFF

j_call: TRBJ2-7
cdr3_length: 16
d_call: NA
clone_size: NA
v_call: TRBV7-9
cdr3_nt: TGTGCCAGCAGCCCGGTTCGTCGGGATCTCTCCTACGAGCAGTACTTC
cdr3_aa: CASSPVRRDLSYEQYF

j_call: TRBJ2-1
cdr3_length: 15
d_call: NA
clone_size: NA
v_call: TRBV5-1
cdr3_nt: TGCGCCAGCAGACAGGGAGCAAATTCCTACAATGAGCAGTTCTTC
cdr3_aa: CASRQGANSYNEQFF

j_call: TRBJ1-1
cdr3_length: 13
d_call: NA
clone_size: NA
v_call: TRBV5-1
cdr3_nt: TGCGCCAGCAGCTTGGAGTGGGGCGCTGAAGCTTTCTTT
cdr3_aa: CASSLEWGAEAFF

j_call: TRBJ1-5
cdr3_length: 13
d_call: NA
clone_size: NA
v_call: TRBV7-9
cdr3_nt: TGTGCCAGCAGCGAATCAGGCCTTCAGCCCCAGCATTTT
cdr3_aa: CASSESGLQPQHF

j_call: TRBJ2-1
cdr3_length: 15
d_call: TRBD1
clone_size: NA
v_call: TRBV5-4
cdr3_nt: TGTGCCAGCAGCCTACCGGGACAGGGGGCCCATGAGCAGTTCTTC
cdr3_aa: CASSLPGQGAHEQFF

j_call: TRBJ2-6
cdr3_length: 14
d_call: NA
clone_size: NA
v_call: TRBV29-1
cdr3_nt: TGCAGCGTTGATGATCGGGCCGGGGCCAACGTCCTGACTTTC
cdr3_aa: CSVDDRAGANVLTF

j_call: TRBJ1-4
cdr3_length: 15
d_call: TRBD1
clone_size: NA
v_call: TRBV18
cdr3_nt: TGTGCCAGCTCACCTCCGGGACAGCCTAATGAAAAACTGTTTTTT
cdr3_aa: CASSPPGQPNEKLFF

j_call: TRBJ2-7
cdr3_length: 15
d_call: TRBD1
clone_size: NA
v_call: TRBV6-5
cdr3_nt: TGTGCCAGCAGTTACTCTAGGGACAGTCACTACGAGCAGTACTTC
cdr3_aa: CASSYSRDSHYEQYF

j_call: TRBJ2-7
cdr3_length: 16
d_call: TRBD2
clone_size: NA
v_call: TRBV7-2
cdr3_nt: TGTGCCAGCAGCTTAGTGACAGCGGGAGGGCGCTACGAGCAGTACTTC
cdr3_aa: CASSLVTAGGRYEQYF